The 7 T cell receptor beta chains in this list originate from one sample, sequenced in a study of patients and donors after allogeneic stem cell transplantation. One entry per CDR3 protein, called by TCRdb with MiXCR from the RT-PCR reads. The table records about 200,000 distinct CDR3 sequences, about 37% of them present only once. The specimen was blood, either unsorted or a sorted T cell fraction (not recorded which). The origin of the receptors is a human donor who was either an allogeneic HSCT recipient or a stem cell or donor lymphocyte infusion donor (not recorded which). It is not recorded whose cells these are; they may come from a transplant donor.

This chain uses TRBV18 with TRBJ2-3; TRBD1 matches at 7 bases. CDR3 length: 11 amino acids. The V segment lost 3 bases and the J segment 14 bases; nucleotides outside the gene matches: 5. In germline, CDR1 is KGHSH, CDR2 LQKENI. The CDR3 sequence: CASSPETGRYF. In DNA, the CDR3 is TGTGCCAGCTCACCCGAGACAGGGAGGTATTTT.

This chain joins TRBV20-1 and TRBJ2-3, with unresolved D. In germline, CDR1 is DFQATT, CDR2 SNEGSKA (reference sequence). CDR3 size: 13 residues. The ends were cut back, 4 bases at V and 9 bases at J, with 17 bases in the middle. The CDR3 coding sequence is TGCAGTGCTACTCCGGGCCTCACCTTCACGCAGTATTTT. Translation: CSATPGLTFTQYF.

This clonotype has a handful of counts. The chain links TRBV11-2 to TRBJ1-6; D remains ambiguous. In germline, CDR1 is SGHAT, CDR2 FQNNGV. Trimming stripped 1 base from V and 8 bases from J, with 6 bases between. CDR3 size: 13 residues. The CDR3 protein is CASSLARDSPLHF. The DNA of the CDR3 is TGTGCCAGCAGCTTAGCTCGTGATTCACCCCTCCACTTT.

The chain combines TRBV4-1 with TRBJ2-5; unclear D gene. This CDR3 is 13 amino acids long. Germline V gene lookup returns CDR1 MGHRA and CDR2 YSYEKL. V was cut by 6 bases and J by 3 bases, with 11 bases left in between. The CDR3 DNA is TGCGCCAGCAGGGCGGCTGCGGAAGAGACCCAGTACTTC. Its translation: CASRAAAEETQYF.

V is TRBV6-6 and J is TRBJ1-2; D not certain. V dropped 9 bases and J dropped 4 bases, with 9 bases sitting between them. CDR1 and CDR2 from the germline V gene are MNHNY and SVGAGI (reference sequence). This CDR3 is built from 11 residues. The CDR3 sequence: CASHGVYGYTF. CDR3 nucleotides: TGTGCCAGTCACGGGGTCTATGGCTACACCTTC.

J is TRBJ2-7 and V is TRBV20-1, with D tentatively TRBD2 (6 bases). Between the trimmed V and J ends, which lost 0 bases and 3 bases, there was a span of 18 bases. Per germline, CDR1 DFQATT and CDR2 SNEGSKA (reference sequence). This CDR3 region has 16 residues. The CDR3 region has the DNA TGCAGTGCTAGAGATCCGAATTCCCGGGAGCTCTACGAGCAGTACTTC. Translation: CSARDPNSRELYEQYF.

This chain connects TRBV28 to TRBJ1-5; possibly TRBD1 for D (6 bases). The CDR3 consists of 17 residues. Between the trimmed V and J ends, which lost 6 bases and 3 bases, there was a span of 21 bases. Germline V lookup: CDR1 MDHEN, CDR2 SYDVKM. The CDR3 protein is CASSIGWGPGYNQPQHF. CDR3 nucleotide sequence: TGTGCCAGCAGCATAGGTTGGGGGCCGGGTTACAATCAGCCCCAGCATTTT.